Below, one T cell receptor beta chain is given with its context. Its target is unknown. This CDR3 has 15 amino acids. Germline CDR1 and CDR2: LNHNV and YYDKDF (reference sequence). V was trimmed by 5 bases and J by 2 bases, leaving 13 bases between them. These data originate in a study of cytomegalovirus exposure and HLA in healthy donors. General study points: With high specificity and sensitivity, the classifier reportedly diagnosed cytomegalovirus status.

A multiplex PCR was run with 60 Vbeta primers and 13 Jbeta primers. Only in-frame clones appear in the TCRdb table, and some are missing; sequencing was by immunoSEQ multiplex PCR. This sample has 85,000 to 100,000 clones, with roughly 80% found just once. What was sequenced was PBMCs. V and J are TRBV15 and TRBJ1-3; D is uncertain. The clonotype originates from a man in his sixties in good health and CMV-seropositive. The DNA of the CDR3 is TGTGCCACCAGCGCTTCGGGAACTACTGGAAACACCATATATTTT. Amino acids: CATSASGTTGNTIYF.